The T cell receptor (beta chain) under discussion was sequenced for a study of OX40 agonist ivuxolimab in advanced cancers. The wider study: Cohort: 75% to 90% men, mean age about 60, aged about 20 to 80. Regarding the study as a whole: Partial responders dosed at 0.1-3.0 mg/kg displayed clonal expansion ranking among the lowest. Antigen specificity remained undetermined for the expanded peripheral T cells. Mean expanded clone counts were higher in CD8+ than CD4+ T cells.

TCRdb's table, derived via immunoSEQ multiplex PCR, lists solely in-frame clones and lacks some. This sample has some 40,000 clones; roughly nine tenths occur once, and the top ten carry roughly 40%. About this clone: Its target is unknown.

CDR1 and CDR2 from the germline V gene are WSHSY and SAAADI. V was cut by 6 bases and J by 4 bases, with 2 bases left in between. The CDR3 has 10 residues. This receptor was identified in an adult with an advanced solid tumor such as melanoma, head and neck, liver or kidney cancer. This specimen consisted of CD4+ or CD8+ T cells sorted from blood, obtained in a trial of the OX40 agonist ivuxolimab. This sequence joins TRBV10-2 and TRBJ2-3; D call uncertain. CDR3 region: CASRADTQYF. CDR3 nucleotides: TGCGCCAGCAGGGCAGATACGCAGTATTTT.